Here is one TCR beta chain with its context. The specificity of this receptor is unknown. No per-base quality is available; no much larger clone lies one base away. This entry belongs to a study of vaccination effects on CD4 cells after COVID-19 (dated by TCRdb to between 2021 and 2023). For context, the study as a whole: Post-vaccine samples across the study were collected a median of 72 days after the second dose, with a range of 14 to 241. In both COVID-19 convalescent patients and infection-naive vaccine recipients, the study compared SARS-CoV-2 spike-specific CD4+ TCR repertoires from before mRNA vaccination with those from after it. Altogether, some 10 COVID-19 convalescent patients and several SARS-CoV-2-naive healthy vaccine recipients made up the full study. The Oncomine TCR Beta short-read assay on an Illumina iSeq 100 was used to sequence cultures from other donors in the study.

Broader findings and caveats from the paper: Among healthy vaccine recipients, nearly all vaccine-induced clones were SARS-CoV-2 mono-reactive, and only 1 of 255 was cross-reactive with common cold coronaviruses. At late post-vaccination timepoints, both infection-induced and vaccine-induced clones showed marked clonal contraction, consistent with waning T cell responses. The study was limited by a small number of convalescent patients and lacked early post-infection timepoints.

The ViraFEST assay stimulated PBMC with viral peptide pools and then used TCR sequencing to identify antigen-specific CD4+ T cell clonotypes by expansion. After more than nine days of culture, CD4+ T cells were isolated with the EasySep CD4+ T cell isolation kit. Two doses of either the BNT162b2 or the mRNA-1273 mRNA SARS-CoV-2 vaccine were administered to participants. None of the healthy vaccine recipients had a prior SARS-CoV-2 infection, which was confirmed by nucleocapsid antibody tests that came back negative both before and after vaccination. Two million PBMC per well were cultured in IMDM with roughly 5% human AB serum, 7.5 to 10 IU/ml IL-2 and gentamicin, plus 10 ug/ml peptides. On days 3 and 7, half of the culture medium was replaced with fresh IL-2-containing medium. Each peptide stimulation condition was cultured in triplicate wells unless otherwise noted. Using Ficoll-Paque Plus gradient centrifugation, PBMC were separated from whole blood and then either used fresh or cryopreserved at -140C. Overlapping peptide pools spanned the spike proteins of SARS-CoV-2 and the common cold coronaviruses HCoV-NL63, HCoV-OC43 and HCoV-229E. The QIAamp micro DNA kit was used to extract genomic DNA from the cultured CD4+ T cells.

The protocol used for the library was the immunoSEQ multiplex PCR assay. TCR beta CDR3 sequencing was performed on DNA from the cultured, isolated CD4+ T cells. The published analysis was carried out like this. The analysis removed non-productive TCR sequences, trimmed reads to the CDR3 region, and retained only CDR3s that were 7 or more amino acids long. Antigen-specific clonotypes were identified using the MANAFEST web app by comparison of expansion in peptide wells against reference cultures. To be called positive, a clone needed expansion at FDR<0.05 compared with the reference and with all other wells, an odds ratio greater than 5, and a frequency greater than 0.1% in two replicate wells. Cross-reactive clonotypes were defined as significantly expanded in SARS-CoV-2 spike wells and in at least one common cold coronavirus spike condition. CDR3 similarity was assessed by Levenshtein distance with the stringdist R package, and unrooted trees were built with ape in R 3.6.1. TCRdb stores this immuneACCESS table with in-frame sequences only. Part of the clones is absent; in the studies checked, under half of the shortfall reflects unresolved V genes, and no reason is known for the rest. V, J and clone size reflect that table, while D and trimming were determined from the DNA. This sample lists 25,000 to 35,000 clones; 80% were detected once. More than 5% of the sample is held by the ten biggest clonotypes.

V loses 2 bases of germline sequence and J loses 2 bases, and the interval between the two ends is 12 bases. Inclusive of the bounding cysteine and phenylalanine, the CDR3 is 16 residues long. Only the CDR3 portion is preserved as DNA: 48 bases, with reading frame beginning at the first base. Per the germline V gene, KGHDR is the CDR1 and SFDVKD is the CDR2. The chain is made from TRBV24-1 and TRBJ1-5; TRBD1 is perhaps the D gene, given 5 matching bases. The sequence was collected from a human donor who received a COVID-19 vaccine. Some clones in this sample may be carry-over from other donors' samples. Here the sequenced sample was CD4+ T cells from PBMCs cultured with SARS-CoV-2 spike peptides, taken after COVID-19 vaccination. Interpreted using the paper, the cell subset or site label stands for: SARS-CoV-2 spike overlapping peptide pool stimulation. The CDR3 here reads CATSDSQGTRNQPQHF. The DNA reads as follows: TGTGCCACCAGTGATTCTCAGGGTACACGCAATCAGCCCCAGCATTTT.